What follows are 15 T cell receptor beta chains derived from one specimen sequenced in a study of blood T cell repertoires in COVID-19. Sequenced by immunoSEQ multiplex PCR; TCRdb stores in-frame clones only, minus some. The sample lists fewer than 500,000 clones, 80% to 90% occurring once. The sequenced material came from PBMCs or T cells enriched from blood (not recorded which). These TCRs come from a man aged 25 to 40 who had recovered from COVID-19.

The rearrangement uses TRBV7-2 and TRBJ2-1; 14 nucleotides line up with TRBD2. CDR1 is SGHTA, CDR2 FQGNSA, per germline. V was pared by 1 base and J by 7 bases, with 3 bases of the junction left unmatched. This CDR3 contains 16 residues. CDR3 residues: CASSLGGTSGSNEQFF. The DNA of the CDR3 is TGTGCCAGCAGCTTAGGGGGGACTAGCGGGAGTAATGAGCAGTTCTTC.

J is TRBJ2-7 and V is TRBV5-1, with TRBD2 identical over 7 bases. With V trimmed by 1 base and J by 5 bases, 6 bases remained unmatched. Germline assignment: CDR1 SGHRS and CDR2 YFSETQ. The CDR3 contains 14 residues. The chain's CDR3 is CASSLSGLSHEQYF. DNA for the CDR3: TGCGCCAGCAGCTTGTCGGGACTAAGTCACGAGCAGTACTTC.

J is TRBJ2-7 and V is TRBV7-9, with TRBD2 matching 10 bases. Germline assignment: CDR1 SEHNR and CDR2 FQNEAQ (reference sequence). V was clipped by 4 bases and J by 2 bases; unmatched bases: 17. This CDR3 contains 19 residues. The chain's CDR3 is CASSSSLAGVRGDTYEQYF. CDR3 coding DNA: TGTGCCAGCAGCTCCTCGCTAGCGGGAGTTCGTGGGGATACCTACGAGCAGTACTTC.

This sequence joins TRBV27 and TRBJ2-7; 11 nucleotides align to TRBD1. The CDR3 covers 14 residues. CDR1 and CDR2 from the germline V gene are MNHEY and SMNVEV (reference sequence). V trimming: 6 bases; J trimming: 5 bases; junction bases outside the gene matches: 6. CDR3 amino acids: CASRGVDRGHEQYF. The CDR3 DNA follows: TGTGCCAGCAGGGGGGTGGACAGGGGGCACGAGCAGTACTTC.

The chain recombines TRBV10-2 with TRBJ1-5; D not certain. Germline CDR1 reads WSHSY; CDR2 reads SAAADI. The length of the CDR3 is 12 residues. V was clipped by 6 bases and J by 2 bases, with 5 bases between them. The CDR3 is CASRVGNQPQHF. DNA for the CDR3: TGCGCCAGCAGGGTAGGCAATCAGCCCCAGCATTTT.

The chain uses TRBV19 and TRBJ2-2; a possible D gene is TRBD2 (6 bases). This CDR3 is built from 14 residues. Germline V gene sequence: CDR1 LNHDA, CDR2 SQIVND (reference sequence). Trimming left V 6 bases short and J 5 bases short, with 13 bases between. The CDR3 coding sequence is TGTGCCAGTAGGGCCGGGAGTAATACCGGGGAGCTGTTTTTT. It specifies CASRAGSNTGELFF.

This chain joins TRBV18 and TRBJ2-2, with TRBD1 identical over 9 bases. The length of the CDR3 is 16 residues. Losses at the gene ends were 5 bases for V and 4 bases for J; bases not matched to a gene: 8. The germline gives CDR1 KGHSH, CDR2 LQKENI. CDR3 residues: CASSSGTGRGTGELFF. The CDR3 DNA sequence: TGTGCCAGCTCATCTGGGACAGGGCGAGGCACCGGGGAGCTGTTTTTT. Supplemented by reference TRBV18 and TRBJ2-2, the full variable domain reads NAGVMQNPRHLVRRRGQEARLRCSPMKGHSHVYWYRQLPEEGLKFMVYLQKENIIDESGMPKERFSAEFPKEGPSILRIQQVVRGDSAAYFCASSSGTGRGTGELFFGEGSRLTVL.

CDR3 in DNA: TGTGCCAGTAGTATAAGCCGCTACGAGCAGTACTTC. It encodes CASSISRYEQYF. The chain employs TRBV19 and TRBJ2-7, with no clear D. Per the germline V gene, CDR1 is LNHDA and CDR2 is SQIVND (reference sequence). V lost 2 bases and J 3 bases, leaving 5 bases between the germline ends. The CDR3 spans 12 residues.

The chain's CDR3 is CASSGGTGATNEKLFF. The CDR3 DNA follows: TGTGCCAGCAGCGGAGGGACAGGTGCAACTAATGAAAAACTGTTTTTT. The chain has TRBV3-1 (or the pseudogene TRBV3-2) and TRBJ1-4; 8 bases match TRBD1. Germline V gene sequence: CDR1 LGHDT, CDR2 YNNKEL (reference sequence). V was clipped by 5 bases and J by 0 bases; unmatched bases: 5. The CDR3 spans 16 residues.

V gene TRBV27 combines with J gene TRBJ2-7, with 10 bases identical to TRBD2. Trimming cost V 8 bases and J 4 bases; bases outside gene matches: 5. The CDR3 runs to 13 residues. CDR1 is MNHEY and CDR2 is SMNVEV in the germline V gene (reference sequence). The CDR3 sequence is CASGSGRSYEQYF. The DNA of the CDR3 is TGTGCCAGCGGTAGCGGGAGGTCGTACGAGCAGTACTTC.

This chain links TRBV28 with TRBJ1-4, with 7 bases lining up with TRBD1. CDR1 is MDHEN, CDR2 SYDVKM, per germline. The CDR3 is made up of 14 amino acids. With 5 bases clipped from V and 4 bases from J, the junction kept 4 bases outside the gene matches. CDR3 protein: CASSPQGVNEKLFF. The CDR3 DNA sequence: TGTGCCAGCAGTCCGCAGGGGGTTAATGAAAAACTGTTTTTT.

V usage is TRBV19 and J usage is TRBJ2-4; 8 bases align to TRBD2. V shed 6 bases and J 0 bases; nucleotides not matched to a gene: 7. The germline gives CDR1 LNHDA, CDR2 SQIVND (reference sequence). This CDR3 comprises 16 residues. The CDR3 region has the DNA TGTGCCAGTAGCAAGGGACTAGGCCTAGCCAAAAACATTCAGTACTTC. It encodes CASSKGLGLAKNIQYF.

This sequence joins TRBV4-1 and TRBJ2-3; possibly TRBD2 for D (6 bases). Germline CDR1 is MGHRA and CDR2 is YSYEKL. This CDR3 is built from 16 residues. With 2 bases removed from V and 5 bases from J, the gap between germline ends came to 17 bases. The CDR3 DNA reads TGCGCCAGCAGCCAAACCGAGCGGGTGTGGAGAGATACGCAGTATTTT. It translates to CASSQTERVWRDTQYF.

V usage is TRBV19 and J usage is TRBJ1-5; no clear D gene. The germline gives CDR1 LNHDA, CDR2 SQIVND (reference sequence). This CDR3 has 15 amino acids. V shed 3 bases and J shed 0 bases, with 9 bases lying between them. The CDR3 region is CASSIPPPSNQPQHF. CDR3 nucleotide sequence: TGTGCCAGTAGTATTCCTCCCCCTAGCAATCAGCCCCAGCATTTT.

The CDR3 sequence is CASSQDLGAPYNEQFF. Here the CDR3 DNA reads TGTGCCAGCAGCCAAGATTTAGGGGCCCCCTACAATGAGCAGTTCTTC. This sequence joins TRBV3-1 (or the pseudogene TRBV3-2) and TRBJ2-1, with D tentatively TRBD1 (5 bases). This CDR3 contains 16 residues. The germline V and J ends were trimmed by 0 bases and 2 bases, with 11 bases remaining between them. Germline CDR1 LGHDT, CDR2 YNNKEL (reference sequence).